Listed below are T cell receptor beta chains from one sample, sequenced in a study of cytomegalovirus exposure and HLA in healthy donors. Data came from immunoSEQ multiplex PCR; TCRdb stores just in-frame clones and leaves some out. The repertoire holds around 220,000 clones, approximately 80% seen once, with around 15% in the top ten. Input material: PBMCs. These receptors were collected from a woman in her thirties in good health and CMV-seropositive. Each CDR3 is given with its conserved first and last residue. The order of the fields is D gene, clone size, V gene, J gene, CDR3 DNA, CDR3 protein. D genes are given only for firm matches. Part of the rows lack a size; the others show once, few, many or a class for expanded clones.

.	.	TRBV30	TRBJ1-2	TGTGCCTGGAGCCCTGCGCAGGACAATGGCTACACCTTC	CAWSPAQDNGYTF
.	once	TRBV5-1	TRBJ2-7	TGCGCCAGCAGCTTGGAGAGCGGGACACTATACGAGCAGTACTTC	CASSLESGTLYEQYF
.	.	TRBV18	TRBJ2-4	TGTGCCAGCTCACCACTGTCTAGCGCCCTAAACATTCAGTACTTC	CASSPLSSALNIQYF
TRBD2	.	TRBV10-3	TRBJ2-1	TGTGCCATCATAGGGACTAGCGGGAGGCGTTACAATGAGCAGTTCTTC	CAIIGTSGRRYNEQFF
.	.	TRBV30	TRBJ1-5	TGTGCCTGGAATCACAGGGAGGGGTGGCCCCAGCATTTT	CAWNHREGWPQHF
TRBD2	.	TRBV30	TRBJ2-2	TGTGCCTGGAAGCGGGAAACCGGGGAGCTGTTTTTT	CAWKRETGELFF
.	.	TRBV28	TRBJ2-3	TGTGCCAGCAGTTGGTACAGGGAGATGCCAGATACGCAGTATTTT	CASSWYREMPDTQYF
.	.	TRBV30	TRBJ2-2	TGTGCCTGGAGTCCGGGGGCGCACACCGGGGAGCTGTTTTTT	CAWSPGAHTGELFF
TRBD1	.	TRBV9	TRBJ1-2	TGTGCCAGCAGCCTAGGGAGTACAGGGGGCATGGGAGGCTACACCTTC	CASSLGSTGGMGGYTF
.	.	TRBV19	TRBJ1-2	TGTGCCAGTAGGACCCGGGACGGAGATGGCTACACCTTC	CASRTRDGDGYTF
TRBD2	.	TRBV12-5	TRBJ2-3	TGTGCTAGTGACTTGGGACTAGCGGGAGGGGATACGCAGTATTTT	CASDLGLAGGDTQYF
TRBD2	.	TRBV5-1	TRBJ2-3	TGCGCCAGCAGCCTAATGGGGGGGAGCGGCACAGATACGCAGTATTTT	CASSLMGGSGTDTQYF
.	.	TRBV29-1	TRBJ2-5	TGCAGCGTTGAAGGGTTAGCGGTGGAGGAGACCCAGTACTTC	CSVEGLAVEETQYF
.	.	TRBV10-3	TRBJ1-2	TGTGCCATCAGTGTGGCAGAGAGGGACGGCTACACCTTC	CAISVAERDGYTF
.	.	TRBV30	TRBJ1-1	TGTGCCTGGATCCCGACCCCGACAGGAAAGGACACTGAAGCTTTCTTT	CAWIPTPTGKDTEAFF
.	.	TRBV28	TRBJ2-1	TGTGCCAGCTTTCGGGGGACCTCCTACAATGAGCAGTTCTTC	CASFRGTSYNEQFF
.	.	TRBV30	TRBJ2-3	TGTGCCTGGAGTGCCGGAGATACGCAGTATTTT	CAWSAGDTQYF
.	.	TRBV5-1	TRBJ1-1	TGCGCCAGCAGCTTGCGAGACATGAACACTGAAGCTTTCTTT	CASSLRDMNTEAFF
TRBD2	.	TRBV2	TRBJ2-1	TGTGCCAGCAAAGAGACTAGCGGGAGTCGGTTGGGTAATGAGCAGTTCTTC	CASKETSGSRLGNEQFF
.	.	TRBV27	TRBJ1-1	TGTGCCAGCAGTCCCCGTGGGACTGAAGCTTTCTTT	CASSPRGTEAFF
TRBD2	.	TRBV10-3	TRBJ2-3	TGTGCCATCAGCGAAACTAGCGGGGGGGGGACAGATACGCAGTATTTT	CAISETSGGGTDTQYF
TRBD1	.	TRBV4-1	TRBJ1-4	TGCGCCAGCAGCCAGGACCGGGACAGATATGAAAAACTGTTTTTT	CASSQDRDRYEKLFF
.	.	TRBV29-1	TRBJ1-2	TGCAGCGTTGAGGGCGGGCAGGCGTTTAACTATGGCTACACCTTC	CSVEGGQAFNYGYTF
TRBD2	.	TRBV11-3	TRBJ2-1	TGTGCCAGCAGCTACGGCGGGAGCGGCGGTTATAGCTCCTACAATGAGCAGTTCTTC	CASSYGGSGGYSSYNEQFF
.	.	TRBV30	TRBJ1-1	TGTGCCTGGAGCGGACAGCAGAACACTGAAGCTTTCTTT	CAWSGQQNTEAFF
.	.	TRBV5-6	TRBJ1-5	TGTGCCAGCAGCGATGGGGGTAGCAATCAGCCCCAGCATTTT	CASSDGGSNQPQHF
.	.	TRBV18	TRBJ1-4	TGTGCCAGCTCACCACCCTCAGGAACTAATGAAAAACTGTTTTTT	CASSPPSGTNEKLFF
TRBD2	.	TRBV5-1	TRBJ2-7	TGCGCCAGCAGCTTGGGGACTAGCGAAGTCTACGAGCAGTACTTC	CASSLGTSEVYEQYF
.	.	TRBV30	TRBJ1-2	TGTGCCTGGAGTCCGGATTGGGGCCTTAACTATGGCTACACCTTC	CAWSPDWGLNYGYTF
.	few	TRBV7-2	TRBJ2-7	TGTGCCAGCAGCTTAGATGGTTTGGAGGGTAGGGTTTCCTACGAGCAGTACTTC	CASSLDGLEGRVSYEQYF
.	.	TRBV5-1	TRBJ1-2	TGCGCCAGCAGCCCGCGAACGGACGGCTACACCTTC	CASSPRTDGYTF
.	.	TRBV7-2	TRBJ2-1	TGTGCCAGCAGCTTAGGCCTAGCCCTGAACAATGAGCAGTTCTTC	CASSLGLALNNEQFF
.	.	TRBV30	TRBJ2-3	TGTGCCTGGATCTCGGCGGATACGCAGTATTTT	CAWISADTQYF
TRBD2	.	TRBV15	TRBJ2-4	TGTGCCACCAGCAGAGATGGGGGGGGAGCGGGAGCCAAAAACATTCAGTACTTC	CATSRDGGGAGAKNIQYF
.	.	TRBV6-5	TRBJ1-3	TGTGCCAGCAGTCCGACTTTACAGGGAAACACCATATATTTT	CASSPTLQGNTIYF
TRBD1	.	TRBV30	TRBJ1-5	TGTGCCTGGGGTTCACCTCTGACAGGGGGCCACCAGCCCCAGCATTTT	CAWGSPLTGGHQPQHF
TRBD1	.	TRBV2	TRBJ1-5	TGTGCCAGCAGTACAGGGGGCGCAGGTCAGCCCCAGCATTTT	CASSTGGAGQPQHF
TRBD1	.	TRBV5-1	TRBJ2-3	TGCGCCAGCAGCTCCAGGGGACAGAGCACAGATACGCAGTATTTT	CASSSRGQSTDTQYF
TRBD1	.	TRBV5-1	TRBJ2-2	TGCGCCAGCAGCTTGGCCCCAGGGGGCGCGAACACCGGGGAGCTGTTTTTT	CASSLAPGGANTGELFF
TRBD1	.	TRBV7-9	TRBJ1-4	TGTGCCAGCAGTTTAACCGGGACAGGGAGGAATGAAAAACTGTTTTTT	CASSLTGTGRNEKLFF